One and the same sample provided the 19 T cell receptor beta chains below, sequenced in a study of cytotoxic CD8 clonotypes in ibrutinib-treated CLL. Clones were sequenced by immunoSEQ multiplex PCR, and TCRdb holds only the in-frame ones, with some missing. In the table there are 160,000 or so clones, roughly four fifths of which are singletons. Sequences were derived from PBMCs, sampled after 12 months of ibrutinib treatment. The receptor source for this set is a human donor with chronic lymphocytic leukemia.

This clone was detected only once. The CDR3 reads CASSSNAPGLANTGELFF. CDR3 nucleotides: TGTGCCAGCTCATCTAATGCACCGGGACTAGCGAACACCGGGGAGCTGTTTTTT. This chain uses TRBV18 with TRBJ2-2; 8 nucleotides align to TRBD2. The CDR3 consists of 18 residues. The trim removed 5 bases at V and 0 bases at J, leaving 11 bases unmatched. Germline V CDR1 and CDR2: KGHSH, LQKENI.

The V gene is TRBV6-5, the J gene TRBJ2-7, with D possibly TRBD2 on 6 matching bases. V lost 2 bases and J 7 bases, leaving 18 bases between the germline ends. Germline CDR1 MNHEY, CDR2 SVGAGI. The CDR3 has 15 residues. The CDR3 DNA reads as TGTGCCAGCAGTTACGAATATAGGGGCGCGGGGGAGCAGTACTTC. As protein: CASSYEYRGAGEQYF.

The sample holds a few counts of this clone. The chain combines TRBV7-2 with TRBJ1-4, with TRBD1 as a possible D gene (6 bases). Germline CDR1 SGHTA, CDR2 FQGNSA. This CDR3 comprises 13 residues. The ends were cut back, 10 bases at V and 6 bases at J, with 15 bases in the middle. CDR3 sequence (DNA): TGTGCCACGACCGGGGGGGGGCATGAAAAACTGTTTTTT. Protein product: CATTGGGHEKLFF.

In its sample, this clone was seen once. The V and J genes are TRBV19 and TRBJ1-3; TRBD1 might be the D (6 bases). The germline V and J ends were trimmed by 1 base and 0 bases, with 10 bases remaining between them. This CDR3 is built from 16 residues. Germline values: CDR1 LNHDA, CDR2 SQIVND (reference sequence). CDR3 bases: TGTGCCAGTAGTATAGCGGACAGCTACTCTGGAAACACCATATATTTT. Protein sequence: CASSIADSYSGNTIYF. Based on the CDR3 plus reference TRBV19 and TRBJ1-3, the full variable domain is DGGITQSPKYLFRKEGQNVTLSCEQNLNHDAMYWYRQDPGQGLRLIYYSQIVNDFQKGDIAEGYSVSREKKESFPLTVTSAQKNPTAFYLCASSIADSYSGNTIYFGEGSWLTVV.

The rearrangement uses TRBV13 and TRBJ1-4; no clear D. The CDR3 covers 17 residues. Germline loops: CDR1 PRHDT, CDR2 FYEKMQ (reference sequence). The ends were cut back, 1 base at V and 0 bases at J, with 12 bases in the middle. Here the CDR3 reads CASSLVGRYSTNEKLFF. The CDR3, as DNA: TGTGCCAGCAGCTTAGTCGGCCGATACTCAACTAATGAAAAACTGTTTTTT.

The chain has TRBV6-5 and TRBJ1-1, with D uncertain. With 4 bases removed from V and 8 bases from J, the gap between germline ends came to 11 bases. CDR3 length: 12 amino acids. The germline V gene has CDR1 MNHEY and CDR2 SVGAGI. CDR3 in amino acids: CASSSILGEAFF. The CDR3 coding sequence is TGTGCCAGCAGTTCTATTTTGGGGGAAGCTTTCTTT.

This chain connects TRBV18 to TRBJ2-7; 11 nucleotides line up with TRBD2. Germline V gene data show CDR1 as KGHSH and CDR2 as LQKENI. There are 14 residues in the CDR3. Trimming cost V 1 base and J 7 bases; bases outside gene matches: 3. This CDR3 reads CASSPLAGGSEQYF. The CDR3 region has the DNA TGTGCCAGCTCACCACTAGCGGGAGGGAGTGAGCAGTACTTC.

This clone was seen a few times. The chain carries TRBV27 and TRBJ2-7; weak D call: TRBD1 (5 bases). V gave up 5 bases and J gave up 1 base, with 9 bases separating them. The CDR3 length is 13 residues. Germline lookup yields CDR1 MNHEY and CDR2 SMNVEV (reference sequence). As DNA, the CDR3 is TGTGCCAGCAGTCCCCCAGGGTCCTACGAGCAGTACTTC. Translated: CASSPPGSYEQYF.

This clone was observed a handful of times. This chain joins TRBV11-2 and TRBJ1-1, with a weak D call TRBD1 (5 bases). CDR3 length equals 14 residues. Germline V gene sequence: CDR1 SGHAT, CDR2 FQNNGV. V was clipped by 5 bases and J by 10 bases, with 20 bases between them. CDR3 residues: CASSPLGRGDLAFF. Here the CDR3 DNA reads TGTGCCAGCAGCCCCCTGGGACGTGGGGACTTAGCTTTCTTT.

The genes are TRBV4-1 and TRBJ2-3, with 7 bases lining up with TRBD1. Trimming cost V 1 base and J 4 bases; bases outside gene matches: 8. In germline, CDR1 is MGHRA, CDR2 YSYEKL. CDR3 length equals 16 residues. The CDR3 DNA follows: TGCGCCAGCAGCCAAGGCGACAGGGTGTCATCAGATACGCAGTATTTT. It translates to CASSQGDRVSSDTQYF.

This chain joins TRBV28 and TRBJ1-1, with D unresolved. Germline loops: CDR1 MDHEN, CDR2 SYDVKM. The V and J ends lost 8 bases and 0 bases respectively, with 10 bases between them. This CDR3 comprises 13 residues. The CDR3 loop reads CASHDRVNTEAFF. The DNA of the CDR3 is TGTGCCAGCCACGATCGGGTGAACACTGAAGCTTTCTTT.

This clone was seen just once. The chain combines TRBV4-2 with TRBJ2-2; TRBD2 aligns across 7 bases. From germline, CDR1 is LGHNA and CDR2 YNFKEQ. Germline trimming cut 0 bases from V and 0 bases from J; bases unmatched to any gene: 7. CDR3 length: 18 amino acids. CDR3 amino acids: CASSQDLAAGTNTGELFF. The CDR3 nucleotides are TGTGCCAGCAGCCAAGATCTCGCAGCGGGGACGAACACCGGGGAGCTGTTTTTT.

This chain uses TRBV7-2 with TRBJ2-7; D may be TRBD1 (6 bases). Germline values: CDR1 SGHTA, CDR2 FQGNSA. Trimming removed 0 bases from V and 3 bases from J, with 18 bases in between. The CDR3 has 17 residues. CDR3 in amino acids: CASSLAEGVGGYYEQYF. CDR3 nucleotide sequence: TGTGCCAGCAGCTTAGCTGAGGGGGTTGGCGGTTACTACGAGCAGTACTTC.

This chain connects TRBV28 to TRBJ2-2, with TRBD1 as a possible D gene (5 bases). Germline lookup yields CDR1 MDHEN and CDR2 SYDVKM. The CDR3 sequence is 15 residues long. V lost 6 bases and J lost 0, with 11 bases in between. The chain's CDR3 is CASSPPGTNTGELFF. The DNA for the CDR3 is TGTGCCAGCAGCCCTCCAGGGACGAACACCGGGGAGCTGTTTTTT.

The V and J genes are TRBV5-1 and TRBJ2-2; perhaps TRBD2 as D (5 bases). The CDR3 runs 13 residues. Germline loops: CDR1 SGHRS, CDR2 YFSETQ. V lost 5 bases to trimming and J lost 6 bases, with 11 bases between them. CDR3 amino acids: CASRWAEAGELFF. The DNA for the CDR3 is TGCGCCAGCAGGTGGGCGGAGGCCGGGGAGCTGTTTTTT. The whole variable domain, remainder taken from reference TRBV5-1 and TRBJ2-2, is KAGVTQTPRYLIKTRGQQVTLSCSPISGHRSVSWYQQTPGQGLQFLFEYFSETQRNKGNFPGRFSGRQFSNSRSEMNVSTLELGDSALYLCASRWAEAGELFFGEGSRLTVL.

DNA of the CDR3: TGTGCCAGCAGAGACCCTCGGGCGGGGGGGAATGAGCAGTTCTTC. It encodes CASRDPRAGGNEQFF. The V gene is TRBV2, the J gene TRBJ2-1, with TRBD2 identical over 9 bases. V lost 6 bases, J lost 7 bases, and 10 bases stayed unmatched. The CDR3 runs 15 residues. Germline CDR1 and CDR2: SNHLY and FYNNEI.

The chain combines TRBV27 with TRBJ2-1; possibly TRBD1 for D (5 bases). Germline V gene sequence: CDR1 MNHEY, CDR2 SMNVEV (reference sequence). Trimming stripped 6 bases from V and 5 bases from J, with 26 bases between. The CDR3 runs 18 residues. The CDR3: CASRSFLFRAKGNNEQFF. The DNA of the CDR3 is TGTGCCAGCAGAAGTTTCCTATTCAGGGCCAAAGGGAACAATGAGCAGTTCTTC.

This clone was recorded only once. The chain joins TRBV7-3 to TRBJ2-1; 13 bases align to TRBD2. The CDR3 is made up of 15 amino acids. V was pared by 5 bases and J by 7 bases, with 5 bases of the junction left unmatched. From germline, CDR1 is SGHTA and CDR2 FQGTGA. CDR3 sequence (DNA): TGTGCCAGCAGCCCGACTAGCGGGGGGTGGAATGAGCAGTTCTTC. This codes for CASSPTSGGWNEQFF.

The chain has TRBV23-1 and TRBJ1-1; 7 nucleotides align to TRBD1. TRBV23-1 is recorded as an ORF, its role being uncertain. With V trimmed by 2 bases and J by 2 bases, 5 bases remained unmatched. The CDR3 spans 15 residues. The CDR3 here is CASSQVDRLNTEAFF. CDR3 DNA: TGCGCCAGCAGTCAAGTGGACAGGTTAAACACTGAAGCTTTCTTT.